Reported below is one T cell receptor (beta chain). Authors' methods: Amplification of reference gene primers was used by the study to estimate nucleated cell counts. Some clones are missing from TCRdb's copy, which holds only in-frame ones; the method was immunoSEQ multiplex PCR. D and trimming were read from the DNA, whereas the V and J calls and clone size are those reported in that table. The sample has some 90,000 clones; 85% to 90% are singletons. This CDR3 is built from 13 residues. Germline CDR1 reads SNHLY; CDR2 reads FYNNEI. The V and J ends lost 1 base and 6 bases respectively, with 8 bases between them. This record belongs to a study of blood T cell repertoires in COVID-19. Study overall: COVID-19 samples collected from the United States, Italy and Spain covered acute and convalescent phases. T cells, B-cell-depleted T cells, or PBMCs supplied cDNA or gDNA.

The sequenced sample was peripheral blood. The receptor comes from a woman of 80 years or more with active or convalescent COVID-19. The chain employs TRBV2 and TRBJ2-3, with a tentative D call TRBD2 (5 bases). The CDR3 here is CASSEDRGDTQYF. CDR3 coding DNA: TGTGCCAGCAGTGAAGATCGAGGGGATACGCAGTATTTT.